This is a list of T cell receptor beta chains from one sample in a study of OX40 agonist ivuxolimab in advanced cancers. Libraries were prepared by immunoSEQ multiplex PCR; TCRdb keeps only in-frame clonotypes and omits some of them. The sample lists some 83,000 clones, roughly 86% occurring once. Sequenced here: CD4+ or CD8+ T cells sorted from blood, sampled in a trial of the OX40 agonist ivuxolimab. The origin of the receptors is an adult with an advanced solid tumor such as melanoma, head and neck, liver or kidney cancer. The CDR3 runs from the conserved cysteine through the conserved F or W. The order of the fields is V gene, J gene, D gene, clone size, CDR3 DNA, CDR3 protein. The D gene is left open where the match is weak. Size is omitted from some rows. Given values are once, few, many or a class for expanded clones.

V gene: TRBV11-2; J gene: TRBJ2-1; D gene: -; clone size: -; CDR3 DNA: TGTGCCAGCAGCTTAAGTCCGGGGACCTACAATGAGCAGTTCTTC; CDR3 protein: CASSLSPGTYNEQFF
V gene: TRBV2; J gene: TRBJ2-1; D gene: TRBD2; clone size: few; CDR3 DNA: TGTGCCAGCAGGACGACTAGCGGGAGGTCGAATGAGCAGTTCTTC; CDR3 protein: CASRTTSGRSNEQFF
V gene: TRBV28; J gene: TRBJ2-5; D gene: -; clone size: -; CDR3 DNA: TGTGCCAGCACCCTGACAGGGAGGCAAGAGACCCAGTACTTC; CDR3 protein: CASTLTGRQETQYF
V gene: TRBV7-2; J gene: TRBJ1-5; D gene: TRBD1; clone size: -; CDR3 DNA: TGTGCCAGCAGCTTAGGGTCAGGGGGCGGTCAGCCCCAGCATTTT; CDR3 protein: CASSLGSGGGQPQHF
V gene: TRBV29-1; J gene: TRBJ2-5; D gene: -; clone size: -; CDR3 DNA: TGCAGCGTTGGGACTCAACAGGAGACCCAGTACTTC; CDR3 protein: CSVGTQQETQYF
V gene: TRBV7-8; J gene: TRBJ2-7; D gene: TRBD1; clone size: -; CDR3 DNA: TGTGCCAGCAGCCCAAAACGACAGGGGACGCGGAGGACTGCCTATCCCGGGGAGCAGTACTTC; CDR3 protein: CASSPKRQGTRRTAYPGEQYF
V gene: TRBV28; J gene: TRBJ1-5; D gene: -; clone size: -; CDR3 DNA: TGTGCCTCCGGTGGAGGGGTTAGCAATCAGCCCCAGCATTTT; CDR3 protein: CASGGGVSNQPQHF
V gene: TRBV19; J gene: TRBJ1-3; D gene: -; clone size: once; CDR3 DNA: TGTGCCAGTAGTATGGCAGGGAACTCTGGAAACACCATATATTTT; CDR3 protein: CASSMAGNSGNTIYF
V gene: TRBV9; J gene: TRBJ2-6; D gene: -; clone size: -; CDR3 DNA: TGTGCCAGCAGCGTAGCTTTGTTAGGAGCTGGGGCCAACGTCCTGACTTTC; CDR3 protein: CASSVALLGAGANVLTF
V gene: TRBV5-3; J gene: TRBJ1-2; D gene: -; clone size: -; CDR3 DNA: TGTGCCAGAAGCTTTGAAGAGATTTCCTATGGCTACACCTTC; CDR3 protein: CARSFEEISYGYTF
V gene: TRBV6-5; J gene: TRBJ1-2; D gene: -; clone size: -; CDR3 DNA: TGTGCCAGCAGTTTGGCAGGCGTCACCTATGGCTACACCTTC; CDR3 protein: CASSLAGVTYGYTF
V gene: TRBV5-1; J gene: TRBJ2-2; D gene: -; clone size: -; CDR3 DNA: TGCGCCAGCGGCCAACAGGGTTATCCGAACACCGGGGAGCTGTTTTTT; CDR3 protein: CASGQQGYPNTGELFF